The subject of this entry is one T cell receptor beta chain. Antigen unknown. CDR3 length: 15 amino acids. The germline V gene has CDR1 KGHSY and CDR2 FQNENV. V lost 4 bases and J 3 bases, leaving 13 bases between the germline ends. This record comes from a study of cytomegalovirus exposure and HLA in healthy donors. Study-wide background: From donors who were HLA-typed, an early data release held 80 million to 95 million unique TCRs. Study-level findings and limits: Cytomegalovirus-associated status was assigned to about 180 TCR beta chains.

This PCR relied on a set of 60 Vbeta primers and 13 Jbeta primers. The repertoire was sequenced with immunoSEQ multiplex PCR; TCRdb's copy has only in-frame clones and lacks some. The sample contains 150,000 or so clones, roughly 80% of which appear only once. The sequence derives from a woman aged 40 to 50 in good health and CMV-seronegative. Material for sequencing was PBMCs. The V gene is TRBV16, the J gene TRBJ1-5, with D maybe TRBD1 (6 bases). The CDR3 DNA reads as TGTGCCAGCAGCCCCAACAGGGCCCCCAATCAGCCCCAGCATTTT. It codes for CASSPNRAPNQPQHF.